The rows below give T cell receptor beta chains drawn from one sample of a study of regulatory T cells in long-lasting Graves disease. One entry per CDR3 protein, called by TCRdb with MiXCR from the multiplex PCR reads. The sample has around 250,000 distinct CDR3 sequences, about 18% seen once. The sample consisted of peripheral blood mononuclear cells (PBMCs), taken at new diagnosis, from a patient treated with antithyroid drugs. The receptors shown here come from a female donor with Graves disease. Both conserved end residues are part of each CDR3. The D gene is left open where the match is weak.

CDR3aa	v_gene	j_gene	d_gene
CASSPEAGQPQHF	TRBV7-9	TRBJ1-5	-
CASSQDLGTGFGKPQHF	TRBV4-2	TRBJ1-5	TRBD1
CASRDNGELFF	TRBV5-1	TRBJ2-2	-
CASSVGPLGGYTF	TRBV10-2	TRBJ1-2	-
CAISESPSGSTDTQYF	TRBV10-3	TRBJ2-3	TRBD2
CASSAPHRDTQTQYF	TRBV11-1	TRBJ2-5	-
CASSLGPKNIQYF	TRBV7-6	TRBJ2-4	-
CASSFPGQSYEQYF	TRBV28	TRBJ2-7	-
CASSFSGVPDTQYF	TRBV11-3	TRBJ2-3	-
CATSRAVRGAEAFF	TRBV15	TRBJ1-1	-
CSARAGGWASGIYEQFF	TRBV20-1	TRBJ2-1	TRBD2
CASSPVLGQDENTGELFF	TRBV12-3/TRBV12-4	TRBJ2-2	TRBD1
CASSQFSGKNEQFF	TRBV4-3	TRBJ2-1	-
CATSDPGRQGEETQYF	TRBV24-1	TRBJ2-5	-
CSASPGSGRASPYEQYF	TRBV20-1	TRBJ2-7	TRBD2
CASSYGLGTGVGTMEETQYF	TRBV12-3/TRBV12-4	TRBJ2-5	TRBD1
CASSLLSADTGELFF	TRBV28	TRBJ2-2	-
CSARGGAEKLFF	TRBV20-1	TRBJ1-4	-
CASSLVGRGRGAISYEQYF	TRBV7-2	TRBJ2-7	-
CSVDGGRYGYTF	TRBV29-1	TRBJ1-2	-
CASSDQGFEQFF	TRBV2	TRBJ2-1	-
CASSLGQTTDTQYF	TRBV7-3	TRBJ2-3	-
CATSRGVAHDYGYTF	TRBV15	TRBJ1-2	-
CASNHRSGTGGGTQYF	TRBV6-1	TRBJ2-3	TRBD1
CASSGGGQGEGDEQFF	TRBV7-7	TRBJ2-1	-
CASSDRTAYTIYF	TRBV11-2	TRBJ1-3	-
CASSPTSSVEQYF	TRBV7-8	TRBJ2-7	-
CASSDRGRETQYF	TRBV19	TRBJ2-5	TRBD1
CASRRTGGRAGELFF	TRBV4-1	TRBJ2-2	-
CASSLVALQGHQPQHF	TRBV28	TRBJ1-5	-
CSARSAPGLATEAFF	TRBV20-1	TRBJ1-1	-
CSARDGTTTPLLYNEQFF	TRBV20-1	TRBJ2-1	TRBD2
CASSPQGGQGTEAFF	TRBV9	TRBJ1-1	TRBD1
CASSYKLSIGTTYEQYF	TRBV6-5	TRBJ2-7	-
CASSQDGTEGRGEKLFF	TRBV14	TRBJ1-4	-
CASSLAPAGNNEQFF	TRBV7-3	TRBJ2-1	-
CSAMRDTYNEQFF	TRBV20-1	TRBJ2-1	-
CASLSPNTEAFF	TRBV25-1	TRBJ1-1	-
CASSISPPPTGYGYTF	TRBV19	TRBJ1-2	-
CASSARGTSGKDTQYF	TRBV12-3/TRBV12-4	TRBJ2-3	TRBD2
CASGAGLTDTQYF	TRBV9	TRBJ2-3	-
CSARLAGQNVYNEQFF	TRBV20-1	TRBJ2-1	TRBD2
CASTKARDTFSPYEQYF	TRBV7-9	TRBJ2-7	-
CASSQGHSEAFF	TRBV27	TRBJ1-1	-
CASSPDGHDDTQYF	TRBV11-2	TRBJ2-3	-
CSVEALLTRRRYF	TRBV29-1	TRBJ2-3	-
CSARSGTGGSAFF	TRBV20-1	TRBJ1-1	TRBD1
CASSSPHRGLNTEAFF	TRBV12-3/TRBV12-4	TRBJ1-1	TRBD1
CATSDWTGTSGRAGSSYNEQFF	TRBV24-1	TRBJ2-1	TRBD2
CASSVYDRDTEAFF	TRBV10-1	TRBJ1-1	TRBD1
CASSLGPRSYNEQFF	TRBV7-8	TRBJ2-1	-
CASTGRRKTQYF	TRBV6-1	TRBJ2-5	-
CASSIDPGLAETQYF	TRBV19	TRBJ2-5	TRBD2
CSARGGFNQPQHF	TRBV20-1	TRBJ1-5	-